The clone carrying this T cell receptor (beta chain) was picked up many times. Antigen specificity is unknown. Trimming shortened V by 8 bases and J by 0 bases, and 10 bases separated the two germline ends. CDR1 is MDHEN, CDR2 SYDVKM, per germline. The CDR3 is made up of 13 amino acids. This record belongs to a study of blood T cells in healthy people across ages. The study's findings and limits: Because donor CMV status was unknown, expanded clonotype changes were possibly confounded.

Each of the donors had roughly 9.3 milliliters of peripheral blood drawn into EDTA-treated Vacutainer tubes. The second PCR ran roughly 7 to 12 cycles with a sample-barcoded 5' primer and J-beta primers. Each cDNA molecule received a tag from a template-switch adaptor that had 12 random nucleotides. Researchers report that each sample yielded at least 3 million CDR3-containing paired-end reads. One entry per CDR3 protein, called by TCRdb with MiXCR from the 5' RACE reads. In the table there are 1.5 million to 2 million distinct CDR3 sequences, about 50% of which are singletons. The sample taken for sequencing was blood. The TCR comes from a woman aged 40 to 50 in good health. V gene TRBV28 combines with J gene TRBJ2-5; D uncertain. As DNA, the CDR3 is TGTGCCAGCCGTGGACGCAACCAAGAGACCCAGTACTTC. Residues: CASRGRNQETQYF.